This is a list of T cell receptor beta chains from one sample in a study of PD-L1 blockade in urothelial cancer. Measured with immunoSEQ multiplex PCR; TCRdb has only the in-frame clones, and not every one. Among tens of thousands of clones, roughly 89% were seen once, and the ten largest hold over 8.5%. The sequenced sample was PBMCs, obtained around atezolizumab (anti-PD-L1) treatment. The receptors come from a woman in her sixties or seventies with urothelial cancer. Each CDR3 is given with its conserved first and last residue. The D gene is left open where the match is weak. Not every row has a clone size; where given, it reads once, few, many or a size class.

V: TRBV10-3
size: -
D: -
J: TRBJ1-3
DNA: TGTGCCATCAGCTCTGGACAGTCCTTCTCTGGAAACACCATATATTTT
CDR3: CAISSGQSFSGNTIYF

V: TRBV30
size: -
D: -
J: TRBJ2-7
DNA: TGTGCCTGGAGTGTTTCTCTGTACTACGAGCAGTACTTC
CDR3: CAWSVSLYYEQYF

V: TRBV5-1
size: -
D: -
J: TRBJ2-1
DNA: TGCGCCAGCAGCTTGGTTTCGGGAGACAATGAGCAGTTCTTC
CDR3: CASSLVSGDNEQFF

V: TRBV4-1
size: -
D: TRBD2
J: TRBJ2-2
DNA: TGCGCCAGCACCCTTAAGGGCGGGGGGACCGGGGAGCTGTTTTTT
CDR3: CASTLKGGGTGELFF

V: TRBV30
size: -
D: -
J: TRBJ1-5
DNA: TGTGCCTGGACGTCAGGGTTTAATCAGCCCCAGCATTTT
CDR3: CAWTSGFNQPQHF

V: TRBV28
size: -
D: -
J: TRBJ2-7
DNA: TGTGCCAGCAGTTCCAGGGGCTACGAGCAGTACTTC
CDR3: CASSSRGYEQYF

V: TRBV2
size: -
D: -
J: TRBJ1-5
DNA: TGTGCCAGCAGTGAATCAGGGGCTCGGCAGCCCCAGCATTTT
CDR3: CASSESGARQPQHF

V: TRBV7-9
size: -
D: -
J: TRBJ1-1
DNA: TGTGCCAGCAGCGGACACCCGAACACTGAAGCTTTCTTT
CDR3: CASSGHPNTEAFF

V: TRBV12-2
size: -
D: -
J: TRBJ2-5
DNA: TGTGCAAGTCGCTTAGCGTATGGTGGGAGGGCCTGGGAGACCCAGTACTTC
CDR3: CASRLAYGGRAWETQYF

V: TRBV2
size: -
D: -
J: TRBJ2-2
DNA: TGTGCCAGCAGTGACAGGGGTTCCGGGGAGCTGTTTTTT
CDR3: CASSDRGSGELFF

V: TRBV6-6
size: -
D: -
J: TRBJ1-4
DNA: TGTGCCAGCAGCATAAGACTGAATAATGAAAAACTGTTTTTT
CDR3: CASSIRLNNEKLFF

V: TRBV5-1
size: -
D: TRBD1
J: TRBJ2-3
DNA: TGCGCCAGCAGATATAGGACAGGGAGCACAGATACGCAGTATTTT
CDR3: CASRYRTGSTDTQYF

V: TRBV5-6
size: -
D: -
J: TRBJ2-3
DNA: TGTGCCAGCAGCGATCGAGCCCCTCACGGTACGCAGTATTTT
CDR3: CASSDRAPHGTQYF

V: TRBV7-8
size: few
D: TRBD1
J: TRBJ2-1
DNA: TGTGCCAGCAGCTTTTCCGGGACAGGATACAATGAGCAGTTCTTC
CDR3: CASSFSGTGYNEQFF

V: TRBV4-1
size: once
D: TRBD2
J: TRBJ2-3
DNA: TGCGCCAGCAGCCGTACCAGACTAGCGGGGGGCCCTGGAGATACGCAGTATTTT
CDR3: CASSRTRLAGGPGDTQYF

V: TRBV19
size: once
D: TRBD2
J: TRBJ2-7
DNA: TGTGCCAGTAGTATGACTAGCTACCACGAGCAGTACTTC
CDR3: CASSMTSYHEQYF

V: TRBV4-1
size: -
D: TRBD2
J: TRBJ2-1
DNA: TGCGCCAGCAGCCCGGGACTAGCGGCCTACAATGAGCAGTTCTTC
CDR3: CASSPGLAAYNEQFF

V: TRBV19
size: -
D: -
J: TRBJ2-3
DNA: TGTGCCAGCAGAAGCACAGATACGCAGTATTTT
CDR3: CASRSTDTQYF

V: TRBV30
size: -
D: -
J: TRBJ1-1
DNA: TGTGCCTGGAGGAGGGGGGGGACTGAAGCTTTCTTT
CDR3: CAWRRGGTEAFF

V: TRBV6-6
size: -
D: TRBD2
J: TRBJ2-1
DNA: TGTGCCAGCGTAACGGGACTAGCGGGAGTGGGTGAGCAGTTCTTC
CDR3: CASVTGLAGVGEQFF

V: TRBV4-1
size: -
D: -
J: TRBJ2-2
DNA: TGCGCCAGCAGCCAAGTAGCGCGACAGAACACCGGGGAGCTGTTTTTT
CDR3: CASSQVARQNTGELFF

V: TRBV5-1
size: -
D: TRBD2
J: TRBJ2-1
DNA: TGCGCCAGCGGCGGGGGGTTAAGCTCCTACAATGAGCAGTTCTTC
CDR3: CASGGGLSSYNEQFF